This T cell receptor beta chain emerged from a study of blood T cell repertoires in COVID-19. About the study: In each case, the material was cDNA or gDNA derived from T cells, B-cell-depleted T cells, or PBMCs.

The V end lost 4 bases, the J end lost 4 bases, and 15 bases lay between the germline ends. Germline V gene lookup returns CDR1 ENHRY and CDR2 SYGVKD. This CDR3 comprises 15 residues. Method: immunoSEQ multiplex PCR; TCRdb's copy keeps in-frame clones and lacks some. The table has tens of thousands of clones, about 90% seen once. Source material: peripheral blood. This clonotype was obtained from a human donor in a cohort sampled during active COVID-19. The chain links TRBV10-3 to TRBJ2-3; possible D gene TRBD2, 6 bases. The CDR3 bases are TGTGCCATCAGTGGTTCTAGCGTTGGAGCAGATACGCAGTATTTT. Protein: CAISGSSVGADTQYF.